This T cell receptor beta chain emerged from a study of cytomegalovirus exposure and HLA in healthy donors. The study's findings and limits: Immune exposure data for these donors was limited to CMV serostatus. Presence/absence analyses supposed approximately even sequencing depth among donors.

Primers included in the PCR were 60 Vbeta and 13 Jbeta primers. Per the original data handling: It was a later analysis that counted tens of millions of unique TCR beta chains, of which some 10 million were shared. The assay was immunoSEQ multiplex PCR, and TCRdb's table has in-frame clones only and misses some. V, J and clone size are taken as reported in that table, and D and trimming were inferred from the DNA itself. The sample comprises some 200,000 clones, more than 65% of which are singletons, and more than 1.5% rests with the top ten. This clone was detected only a few times. Its antigen is not known. Losses at the gene ends were 6 bases for V and 4 bases for J; bases not matched to a gene: 11. Germline V CDR1 and CDR2: SGHTA, FQGNSA. The CDR3 totals 16 residues.

The source of this sequence is a girl between 10 and 17 years old in good health and CMV-seropositive. Sequencing used PBMCs. The chain recombines TRBV7-2 with TRBJ1-1, with 10 bases lining up with TRBD1. The CDR3 DNA follows: TGTGCCAGCAGATCTCCGGGACAGGGGCCGGGCACTGAAGCTTTCTTT. It encodes CASRSPGQGPGTEAFF.